The source of this T cell receptor beta chain is a study of T-cell memory formation after mild COVID-19. Background on the study: The two donors had largely donor-specific TCR clusters.

This clonotype was detected a few times. Its antigen is still unknown. Broader study findings: The study found balanced CD4/CD8 in clones contracting day 15 to 85 and a CD4+ lean in later expanders.

It was 5'RACE with constant-segment primers that produced the TCR alpha and TCR beta cDNA libraries, which carried sample barcodes and UMIs. MiXCR, applied by TCRdb to the 5' RACE reads, yields one record per CDR3 protein. The table records roughly 170,000 distinct CDR3 sequences, about a fifth of them present only once. Input material: PBMCs or a T cell subset sorted from them (not recorded which). The source of this sequence is a man aged 18 to 30 who had mild COVID-19 (a few samples of this study predate the infection). Cell type and time point are not known.

The CDR3 here is CASSQAGDRTDTQYF. In DNA form, the CDR3 reads TGTGCCAGCAGCCAAGCAGGGGACCGCACAGATACGCAGTATTTT. This chain uses TRBV7-2 with TRBJ2-3; D is possibly TRBD1 (6 bases). V shed 5 bases and J shed 1 base, with 13 bases lying between them. This CDR3 has 15 amino acids. CDR1 SGHTA and CDR2 FQGNSA come from the germline V gene.